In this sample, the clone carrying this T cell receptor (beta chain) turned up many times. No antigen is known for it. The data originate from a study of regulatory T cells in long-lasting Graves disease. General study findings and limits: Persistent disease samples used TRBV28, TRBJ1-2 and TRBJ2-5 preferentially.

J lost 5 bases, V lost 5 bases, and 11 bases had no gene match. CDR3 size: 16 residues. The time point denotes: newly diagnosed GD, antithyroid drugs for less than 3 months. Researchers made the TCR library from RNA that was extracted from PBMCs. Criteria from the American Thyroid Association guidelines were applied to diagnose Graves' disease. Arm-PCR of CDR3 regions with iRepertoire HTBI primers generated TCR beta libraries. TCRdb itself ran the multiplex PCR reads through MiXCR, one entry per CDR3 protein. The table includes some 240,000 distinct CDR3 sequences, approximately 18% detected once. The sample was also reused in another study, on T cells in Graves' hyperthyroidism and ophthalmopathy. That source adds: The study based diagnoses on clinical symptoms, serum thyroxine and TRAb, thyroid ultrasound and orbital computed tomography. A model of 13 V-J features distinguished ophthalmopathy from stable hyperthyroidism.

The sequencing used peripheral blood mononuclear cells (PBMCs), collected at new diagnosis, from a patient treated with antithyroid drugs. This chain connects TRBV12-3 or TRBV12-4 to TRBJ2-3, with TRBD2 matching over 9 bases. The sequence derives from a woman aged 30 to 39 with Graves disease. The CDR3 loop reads CASSVSGGTRGDTQYF. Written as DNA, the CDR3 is TGTGCCAGCAGTGTAAGCGGGGGGACGCGAGGAGATACGCAGTATTTT.